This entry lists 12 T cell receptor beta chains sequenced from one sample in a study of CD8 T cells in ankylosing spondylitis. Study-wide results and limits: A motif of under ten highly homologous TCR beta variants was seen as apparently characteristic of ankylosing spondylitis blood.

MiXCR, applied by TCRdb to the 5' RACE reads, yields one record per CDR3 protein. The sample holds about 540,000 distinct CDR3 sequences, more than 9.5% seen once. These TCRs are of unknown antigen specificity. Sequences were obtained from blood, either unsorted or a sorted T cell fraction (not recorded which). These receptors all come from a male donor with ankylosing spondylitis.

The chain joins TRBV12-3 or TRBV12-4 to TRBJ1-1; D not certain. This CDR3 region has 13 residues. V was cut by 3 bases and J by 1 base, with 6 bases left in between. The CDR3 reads CASSFISNTEAFF. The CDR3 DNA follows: TGTGCCAGCAGTTTTATATCGAACACTGAAGCTTTCTTT.

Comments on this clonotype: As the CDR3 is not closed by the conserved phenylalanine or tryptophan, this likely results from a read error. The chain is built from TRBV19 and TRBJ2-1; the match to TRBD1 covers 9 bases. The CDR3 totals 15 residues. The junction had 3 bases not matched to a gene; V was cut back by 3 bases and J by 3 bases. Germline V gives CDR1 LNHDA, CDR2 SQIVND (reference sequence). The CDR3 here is CASSIDRGYYNEQFL. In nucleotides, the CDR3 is TGTGCCAGTAGTATCGACAGGGGGTACTACAATGAGCAGTTCCTC.

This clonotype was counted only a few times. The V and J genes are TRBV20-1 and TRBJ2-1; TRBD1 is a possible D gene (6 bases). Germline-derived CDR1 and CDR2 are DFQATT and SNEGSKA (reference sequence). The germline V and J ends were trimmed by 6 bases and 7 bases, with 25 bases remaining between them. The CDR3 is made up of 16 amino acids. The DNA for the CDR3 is TGCAGTGCACCTACCGTTGACAGGAGATTTAGGAATGAGCAGTTCTTC. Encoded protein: CSAPTVDRRFRNEQFF.

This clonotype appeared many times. CDR3 DNA: TGTGCCAGCAGCTTAGTCGTTCGGGGGCCCCGGGATGAAGCTTTCTTT. This sequence encodes CASSLVVRGPRDEAFF. V usage is TRBV11-2 and J usage is TRBJ1-1; a possible D gene is TRBD1 (6 bases). The CDR3 consists of 16 residues. Trimming stripped 1 base from V and 7 bases from J, with 19 bases between. Germline V gives CDR1 SGHAT, CDR2 FQNNGV.

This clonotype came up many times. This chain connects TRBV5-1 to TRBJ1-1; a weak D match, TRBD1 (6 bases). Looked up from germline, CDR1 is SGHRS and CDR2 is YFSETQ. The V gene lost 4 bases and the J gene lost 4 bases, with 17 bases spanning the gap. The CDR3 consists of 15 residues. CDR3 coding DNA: TGCGCCAGCAGCCCTGCTTCGGCACAGGGCACTGAAGCTTTCTTT. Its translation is CASSPASAQGTEAFF.

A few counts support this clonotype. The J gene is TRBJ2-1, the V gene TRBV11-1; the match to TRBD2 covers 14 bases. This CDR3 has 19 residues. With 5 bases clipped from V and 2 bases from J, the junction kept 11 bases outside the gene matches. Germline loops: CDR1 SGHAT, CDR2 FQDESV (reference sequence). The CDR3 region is CASSPRTSGRPAPYNEQFF. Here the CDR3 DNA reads TGTGCCAGCAGCCCGAGGACTAGCGGGAGGCCTGCACCCTACAATGAGCAGTTCTTC. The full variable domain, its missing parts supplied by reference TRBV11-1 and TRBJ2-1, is EAEVAQSPRYKITEKSQAVAFWCDPISGHATLYWYRQILGQGPELLVQFQDESVVDDSQLPKDRFSAERLKGVDSTLKIQPAELGDSAMYLCASSPRTSGRPAPYNEQFFGPGTRLTVL.

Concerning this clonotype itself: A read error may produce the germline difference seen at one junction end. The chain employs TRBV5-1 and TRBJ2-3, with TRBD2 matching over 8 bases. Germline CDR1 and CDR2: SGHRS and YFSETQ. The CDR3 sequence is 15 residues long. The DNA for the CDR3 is TGCCCCAGCAGGGAAAGCGGGAGTGGCACAGATACGCAGTATTTT. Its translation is CPSRESGSGTDTQYF. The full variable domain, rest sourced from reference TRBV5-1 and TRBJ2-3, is KAGVTQTPRYLIKTRGQQVTLSCSPISGHRSVSWYQQTPGQGLQFLFEYFSETQRNKGNFPGRFSGRQFSNSRSEMNVSTLELGDSALYLCPSRESGSGTDTQYFGPGTRLTVL.

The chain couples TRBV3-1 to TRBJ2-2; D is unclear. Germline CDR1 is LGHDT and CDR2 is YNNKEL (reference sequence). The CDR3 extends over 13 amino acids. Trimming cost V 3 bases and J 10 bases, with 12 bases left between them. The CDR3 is CASSHSEREELFF. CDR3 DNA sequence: TGTGCCAGCAGCCATTCGGAAAGGGAGGAGCTGTTTTTT.

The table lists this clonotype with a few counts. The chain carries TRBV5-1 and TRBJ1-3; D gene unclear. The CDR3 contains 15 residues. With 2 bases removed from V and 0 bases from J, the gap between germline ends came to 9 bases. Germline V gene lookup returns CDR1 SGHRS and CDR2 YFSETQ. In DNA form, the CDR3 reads TGCGCCAGCAGCTTTGCAAACCACTCTGGAAACACCATATATTTT. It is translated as CASSFANHSGNTIYF.

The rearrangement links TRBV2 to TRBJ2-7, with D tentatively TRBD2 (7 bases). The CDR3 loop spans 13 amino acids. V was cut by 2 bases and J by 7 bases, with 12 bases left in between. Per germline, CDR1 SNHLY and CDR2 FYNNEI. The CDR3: CASSEQRGGEQYF. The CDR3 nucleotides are TGTGCCAGCAGTGAACAGAGGGGGGGTGAGCAGTACTTC.

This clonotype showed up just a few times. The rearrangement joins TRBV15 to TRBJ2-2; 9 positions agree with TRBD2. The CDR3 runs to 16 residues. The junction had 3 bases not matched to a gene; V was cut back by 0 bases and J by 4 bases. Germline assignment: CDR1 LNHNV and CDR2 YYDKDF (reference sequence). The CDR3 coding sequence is TGTGCCACCAGCAGAGAAGCGGGAGGCGGCACCGGGGAGCTGTTTTTT. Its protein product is CATSREAGGGTGELFF.

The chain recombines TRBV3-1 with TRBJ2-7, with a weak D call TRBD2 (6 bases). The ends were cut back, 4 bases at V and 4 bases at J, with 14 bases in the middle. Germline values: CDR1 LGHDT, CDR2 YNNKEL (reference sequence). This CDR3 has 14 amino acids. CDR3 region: CASSLRLGGYEQYF. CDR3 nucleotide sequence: TGTGCCAGCAGCCTCCGACTGGGAGGTTACGAGCAGTACTTC.